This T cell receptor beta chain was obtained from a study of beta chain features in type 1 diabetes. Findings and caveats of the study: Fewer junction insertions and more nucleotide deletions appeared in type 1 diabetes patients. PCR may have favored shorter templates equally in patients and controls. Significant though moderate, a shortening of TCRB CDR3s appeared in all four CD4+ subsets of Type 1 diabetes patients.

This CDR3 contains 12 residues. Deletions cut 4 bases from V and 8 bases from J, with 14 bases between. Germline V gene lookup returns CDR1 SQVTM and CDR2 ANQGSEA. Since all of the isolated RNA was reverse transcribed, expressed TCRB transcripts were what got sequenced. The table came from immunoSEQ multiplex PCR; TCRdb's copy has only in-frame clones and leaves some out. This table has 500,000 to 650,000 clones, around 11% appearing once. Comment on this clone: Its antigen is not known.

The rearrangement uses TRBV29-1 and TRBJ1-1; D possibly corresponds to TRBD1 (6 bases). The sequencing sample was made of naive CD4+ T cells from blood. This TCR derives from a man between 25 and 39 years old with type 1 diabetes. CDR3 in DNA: TGCAGCGTTGCTAGACAGGACTTAGAAGCTTTCTTT. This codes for CSVARQDLEAFF.